The present T cell receptor (beta chain) was sequenced within a study of human T cells and chemical hapten exposure. On the study more broadly: A mostly female patient group had alopecia areata, totalis or universalis. Study-wide findings and caveats: Expanded TCRs showed more large CDR3 clusters than pre-sensitization or healthy control sets.

This CDR3 comprises 15 residues. V shed 6 bases and J shed 0 bases, with 12 bases lying between them. This clonotype was counted a few times. Its specificity is unknown. Documented time point: patch test 1, 2 weeks after DPC sensitization. The treatment is: therapeutic diphenylcyclopropenone sensitization with weekly scalp DPC. Total RNA extraction was carried out from unfractionated whole blood. MiXCR was run by TCRdb on the RACE reads, yielding one entry per CDR3 protein. The sample carries roughly 180,000 distinct CDR3 sequences, approximately 20% recorded once. This sequence joins TRBV12-3 or TRBV12-4 and TRBJ1-5, with TRBD1 as a possible D gene (6 bases). The sample here was whole blood, taken in connection with sensitization to the hapten diphenylcyclopropenone (DPC). The TCR was taken from a woman between 45 and 60 years old with alopecia areata. Some clones in this sample may be carry-over from other donors' samples. CDR3 sequence: CASRPTGNSNQPQHF. The CDR3, as DNA: TGTGCCAGCAGGCCAACAGGGAATAGCAATCAGCCCCAGCATTTT.